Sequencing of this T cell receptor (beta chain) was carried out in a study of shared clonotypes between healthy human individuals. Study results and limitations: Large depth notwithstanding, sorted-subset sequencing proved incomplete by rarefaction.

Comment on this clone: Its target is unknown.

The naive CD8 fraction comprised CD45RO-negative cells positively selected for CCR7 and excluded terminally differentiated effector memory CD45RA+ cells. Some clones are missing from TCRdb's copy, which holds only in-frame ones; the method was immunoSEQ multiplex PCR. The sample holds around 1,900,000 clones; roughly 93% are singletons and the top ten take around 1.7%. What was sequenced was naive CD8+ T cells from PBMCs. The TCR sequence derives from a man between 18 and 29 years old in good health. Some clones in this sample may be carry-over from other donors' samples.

The CDR3 nucleotides are TGTGCCAGCAGCCCAACGATTTCGGCGGGGCGGGATACGCAGTATTTT. This translates into CASSPTISAGRDTQYF. The chain recombines TRBV7-9 with TRBJ2-3; maybe TRBD2 (6 bases). The CDR3 sequence is 16 residues long. V was clipped by 5 bases and J by 6 bases, with 21 bases between them. The germline gives CDR1 SEHNR, CDR2 FQNEAQ (reference sequence).